This T cell receptor beta chain emerged from a study of blood T cell repertoires in COVID-19. Looking at the study overall: Some COVID-19 samples were acute and others convalescent; all came from the United States, Italy and Spain.

It was during active infection that Seattle patients were enrolled and then longitudinally followed. CDR3 size: 13 residues. CDR1 is SGHKS, CDR2 YYEKEE, per germline (reference sequence). Deletions cut 4 bases from V and 2 bases from J, with 9 bases between. Some clones are missing from TCRdb's copy, which holds only in-frame ones; the method was immunoSEQ multiplex PCR. The table has 140,000 or so clones, 88% seen once. This clonotype originated in a human donor with COVID-19, enrolled during active disease. The donor label of this sample is uncertain. This chain joins TRBV5-5 and TRBJ1-1; perhaps TRBD1 as D (5 bases). Sequencing was carried out using peripheral blood. The CDR3 region is CASSLTDNTEAFF. DNA of the CDR3: TGTGCCAGCAGCCTGACAGACAACACTGAAGCTTTCTTT.